One and the same sample provided the 4 T cell receptor beta chains below, sequenced in a study of STAT5B mutations in CD4+ large granular lymphocyte leukemia. TCRdb keeps only in-frame clones here, not all; method: immunoSEQ multiplex PCR. This table holds about 45,000 clones, approximately 83% found once. Sequencing was carried out using CD4+ T cells from blood buffy coats. The receptors derive from a human donor in good health.

The chain employs TRBV4-2 and TRBJ1-4; D is unclear. Trimming removed 1 base from V and 4 bases from J, with 7 bases in between. This CDR3 spans 14 amino acids. The germline V gene encodes CDR1 LGHNA and CDR2 YNFKEQ. The CDR3 region is CASSQGRNNEKLFF. The CDR3 nucleotides read TGTGCCAGCAGCCAAGGACGGAATAATGAAAAACTGTTTTTT.

This sequence joins TRBV5-7 and TRBJ2-1; TRBD2 matches 9 bases. TRBV5-7 counts as an open reading frame of uncertain function. J was trimmed by 3 bases and V by 5 bases; bases with no gene match: 12. The CDR3 covers 17 residues. The CDR3 bases are TGTGCCAGCAGATGTAGGCGAAGACTAGCGGTCTACAATGAGCAGTTCTTC. It specifies CASRCRRRLAVYNEQFF.

The rearrangement uses TRBV15 and TRBJ1-1; no firm D call. Germline CDR1 reads LNHNV; CDR2 reads YYDKDF (reference sequence). The CDR3 has 13 residues. The V end was cut by 1 base, the J end by 4 bases, with 7 bases between. CDR3 protein: CATSRASFTEAFF. The CDR3 nucleotides read TGTGCCACCAGCAGAGCGAGTTTCACTGAAGCTTTCTTT.

This chain connects TRBV7-2 to TRBJ2-7; the D is unclear. V lost 1 base to trimming and J lost 6 bases, with 13 bases between them. Germline CDR1 SGHTA, CDR2 FQGNSA. The CDR3 is 14 residues long. This CDR3 is CASSLDSSRLEQYF. CDR3 DNA: TGTGCCAGCAGCTTAGACTCTAGTAGACTCGAGCAGTACTTC.